Listed here are 25 T cell receptor beta chains from one sample, sequenced in a study of OX40 agonist ivuxolimab in advanced cancers. This table comes from immunoSEQ multiplex PCR, and its TCRdb copy is limited to in-frame clones, with some not included. The sample lists about 48,000 clones, about 83% occurring once. This specimen consisted of CD4+ or CD8+ T cells sorted from blood, obtained in a trial of the OX40 agonist ivuxolimab. All receptors come from an adult with an advanced solid tumor such as melanoma, head and neck, liver or kidney cancer.

This chain joins TRBV9 and TRBJ2-3; TRBD2 might be the D (6 bases). The CDR3 length is 16 residues. Trimming stripped 3 bases from V and 1 base from J, with 15 bases between. Germline CDR1 SGDLS, CDR2 YYNGEE. DNA for the CDR3: TGTGCCAGCAGCGGGACCCCCGGGGGACGCACAGATACGCAGTATTTT. Residues: CASSGTPGGRTDTQYF.

This rearrangement joins TRBV7-2 to TRBJ1-5; 8 nucleotides match TRBD1. The CDR3 has 15 amino acids. Per germline, CDR1 SGHTA and CDR2 FQGNSA. V shed 3 bases, J shed 7 bases, and the junction held 8 bases outside the gene matches. CDR3 amino acids: CASSLMTGVRQPQHF. The CDR3 DNA is TGTGCCAGCAGCTTGATGACAGGGGTTAGGCAGCCCCAGCATTTT.

This chain joins TRBV6-5 and TRBJ2-3; D gene uncertain. The V and J ends lost 2 bases and 2 bases respectively, with 8 bases between them. CDR1 is MNHEY and CDR2 is SVGAGI in the germline V gene. The CDR3 has 14 amino acids. Here the CDR3 reads CASSYLGNTDTQYF. As DNA, the CDR3 is TGTGCCAGCAGTTACCTCGGAAACACAGATACGCAGTATTTT.

The chain has TRBV7-9 and TRBJ1-3; no definite D call. Germline-derived CDR1 and CDR2 are SEHNR and FQNEAQ (reference sequence). Trimming removed 2 bases from V and 4 bases from J, with 6 bases in between. The CDR3 spans 13 residues. DNA for the CDR3: TGTGCCAGCAGCTTAAGACGAGGAAACACCATATATTTT. It encodes CASSLRRGNTIYF.

This clone was seen only a few times. The chain couples TRBV27 to TRBJ1-2; D may be TRBD1 (6 bases). CDR1 and CDR2 from the germline V gene are MNHEY and SMNVEV (reference sequence). The CDR3 has 15 amino acids. Trimming left V 6 bases short and J 4 bases short, with 18 bases between. The CDR3 here is CASSPSRGRGYGYTF. CDR3 nucleotide sequence: TGTGCCAGCAGCCCTTCACGGGGGCGCGGCTATGGCTACACCTTC.

This clone came up once. The chain links TRBV19 to TRBJ2-2, with D perhaps TRBD1 or TRBD2 (5 bases each). V lost 8 bases, J lost 6 bases, and 13 bases lay in between. Germline V gene data show CDR1 as LNHDA and CDR2 as SQIVND (reference sequence). The CDR3 is 13 residues long. DNA for the CDR3: TGTGCCAGTCGGGGCGCGGTGGCCGGGGAGCTGTTTTTT. Protein product: CASRGAVAGELFF.

The V gene is TRBV7-9, the J gene TRBJ2-7, with D possibly matching TRBD1 (6 bases). Trimming stripped 1 base from V and 9 bases from J, with 16 bases between. CDR3 size: 14 residues. Germline CDR1 SEHNR, CDR2 FQNEAQ (reference sequence). The CDR3 nucleotides are TGTGCCAGCAGCTTAGTAGGGGGACGTGACGGGCAGTACTTC. Translating it yields CASSLVGGRDGQYF.

This clone was picked up a small number of times. The chain has TRBV5-5 and TRBJ2-1, with D perhaps given as TRBD1 or TRBD2 (5 bases each). Trimming took off 4 bases at V and 2 bases at J, with 16 bases between the two ends. Germline CDR1 reads SGHKS; CDR2 reads YYEKEE (reference sequence). The CDR3 runs to 16 residues. The CDR3 DNA is TGTGCCAGCAGCCGGGACGGAGGACTGACCTACAATGAGCAGTTCTTC. Its translation is CASSRDGGLTYNEQFF.

The chain uses TRBV7-8 and TRBJ2-6; D might be TRBD2 (6 bases). The ends were cut back, 0 bases at V and 2 bases at J, with 20 bases in the middle. The V gene's germline CDR1 is SGHVS and CDR2 FQNEAQ. The CDR3 consists of 20 residues. This CDR3 reads CASSLAPSGVPLTGANVLTF. CDR3 in DNA: TGTGCCAGCAGCTTAGCCCCCTCGGGGGTTCCCCTAACTGGGGCCAACGTCCTGACTTTC.

J is TRBJ2-1 and V is TRBV28, with 7 bases matching TRBD2. The CDR3 spans 17 residues. From germline, CDR1 is MDHEN and CDR2 SYDVKM. The V segment lost 6 bases and the J segment 5 bases; nucleotides outside the gene matches: 16. CDR3 DNA sequence: TGTGCCAGCAGCCCGACCCACCTGACTAGCAAACACAATGAGCAGTTCTTC. Amino acids: CASSPTHLTSKHNEQFF.

J is TRBJ1-3 and V is TRBV6-1, with TRBD1 matching over 7 bases. Trimming at V came to 5 bases and at J to 2 bases, leaving 3 bases not matched to a gene. The CDR3 is made up of 14 amino acids. Germline-derived CDR1 and CDR2 are MNHNS and SASEGT. CDR3 residues: CASSRTGPGNTIYF. The CDR3 DNA reads TGTGCCAGCAGTCGGACAGGCCCTGGAAACACCATATATTTT.

V and J are TRBV6-6 and TRBJ1-5; D perhaps matches TRBD1 (5 bases). The V end was cut by 5 bases, the J end by 7 bases, with 15 bases between. The CDR3 contains 14 residues. Germline loops: CDR1 MNHNY, CDR2 SVGAGI (reference sequence). The CDR3 region has the DNA TGTGCCAGCAGTACAGGAGGGGCTGGCCAGCCCCAGCATTTT. Protein: CASSTGGAGQPQHF.

The V call is TRBV5-1, the J call TRBJ2-3; no clear D. In germline, CDR1 is SGHRS, CDR2 YFSETQ. CDR3 length: 15 amino acids. Trimming left V 4 bases short and J 0 bases short, with 12 bases between. This chain's CDR3 is CASSPGQLSTDTQYF. The CDR3 bases are TGCGCCAGCAGCCCGGGCCAGCTAAGCACAGATACGCAGTATTTT.

The chain couples TRBV7-9 to TRBJ1-2; unclear D gene. V gave up 2 bases and J gave up 0 bases, with 7 bases separating them. CDR1 is SEHNR, CDR2 FQNEAQ, per germline (reference sequence). The CDR3 has 14 residues. This chain's CDR3 is CASSLMGANYGYTF. The CDR3 DNA reads TGTGCCAGCAGCTTAATGGGAGCTAACTATGGCTACACCTTC.

The V and J genes are TRBV7-8 and TRBJ1-1; D unclear. The CDR3 sequence is 13 residues long. Trimming stripped 1 base from V and 10 bases from J, with 13 bases between. Looked up from germline, CDR1 is SGHVS and CDR2 is FQNEAQ. CDR3 DNA sequence: TGTGCCAGCAGCTTAGGCGTCGTGGGTAGAGCTTTCTTT. Translation: CASSLGVVGRAFF.

V is TRBV6-1 and J is TRBJ2-3, with D maybe TRBD2 (6 bases). Between the trimmed V and J ends, which lost 4 bases and 2 bases, there was a span of 16 bases. The CDR3 totals 16 residues. The germline V gene encodes CDR1 MNHNS and CDR2 SASEGT. The CDR3 here is CASSVAPGLHTDTQYF. CDR3 DNA sequence: TGTGCCAGCAGTGTCGCCCCGGGACTCCACACAGATACGCAGTATTTT.

This clone came up a few times. This chain uses TRBV19 with TRBJ1-5, with D possibly matching TRBD1 (6 bases). V lost 2 bases and J 4 bases, leaving 12 bases between the germline ends. Germline V gene lookup returns CDR1 LNHDA and CDR2 SQIVND (reference sequence). The CDR3 runs 15 residues. CDR3 coding DNA: TGTGCCAGTAGTATAAGGAAGGGGGGTAATCAGCCCCAGCATTTT. Amino acids: CASSIRKGGNQPQHF.

This clone was observed a single time. V is TRBV7-2 and J is TRBJ2-2, with 9 bases lining up with TRBD1. Germline CDR1 SGHTA, CDR2 FQGNSA. CDR3 length: 15 amino acids. J lost 6 bases, V lost 7 bases, and 9 bases had no gene match. CDR3 residues: CASNIPGQGPGELFF. CDR3 coding DNA: TGTGCCAGCAACATTCCGGGACAGGGTCCCGGGGAGCTGTTTTTT.

V gene TRBV6-1 combines with J gene TRBJ1-2; D unresolved. The V gene's germline CDR1 is MNHNS and CDR2 SASEGT. This CDR3 spans 14 amino acids. V lost 6 bases to trimming and J lost 3 bases, with 14 bases between them. The CDR3 nucleotides read TGTGCCAGCAGGCCGGGCTCGGAGCACTATGGCTACACCTTC. Its translation: CASRPGSEHYGYTF.

This clone showed up just a few times. The rearrangement joins TRBV7-6 to TRBJ2-1; 7 bases fit TRBD1. The V gene end was trimmed by 5 bases and the J gene end by 5 bases; junction bases not matched to a gene: 9. The germline V gene encodes CDR1 SGHVS and CDR2 FNYEAQ. This CDR3 contains 15 residues. The CDR3: CASSATRQGNNEQFF. The CDR3 region has the DNA TGTGCCAGCAGCGCTACCCGACAGGGTAACAATGAGCAGTTCTTC.

This clone has a handful of counts. The rearrangement uses TRBV6-6 and TRBJ1-1, with a weak D call TRBD1 (5 bases). The CDR3 consists of 14 residues. Germline CDR1 reads MNHNY; CDR2 reads SVGAGI (reference sequence). V dropped 7 bases and J dropped 3 bases, with 15 bases sitting between them. This CDR3 reads CASTLRGGDTEAFF. The DNA for the CDR3 is TGTGCCAGCACCCTAAGAGGAGGGGACACTGAAGCTTTCTTT.

This sequence joins TRBV11-2 and TRBJ2-7; 13 bases align to TRBD2. The CDR3 has 16 amino acids. V dropped 1 base and J dropped 2; count of bases not matched to a gene: 2. From germline, CDR1 is SGHAT and CDR2 FQNNGV. Here the CDR3 reads CASSLGLAGGPYEQYF. In DNA, the CDR3 is TGTGCCAGCAGCTTAGGACTAGCGGGGGGTCCCTACGAGCAGTACTTC.

This clone was recorded once. The same CDR3 also results from other DNA sequences found in this sample. V usage is TRBV18 and J usage is TRBJ1-1; D is unclear. The CDR3 is 14 amino acids. The V end lost 2 bases, the J end lost 1 base, and 8 bases lay between the germline ends. Germline V gene lookup returns CDR1 KGHSH and CDR2 LQKENI. CDR3 coding DNA: TGTGCCAGCTCACCAGTGGCCCGGAACACTGAAGCTTTCTTT. Protein product: CASSPVARNTEAFF.

This clone was detected once. J is TRBJ2-1 and V is TRBV5-1, with unresolved D. V lost 0 bases and J lost 7, with 17 bases in between. This CDR3 is built from 16 residues. Germline CDR1 reads SGHRS; CDR2 reads YFSETQ. This chain's CDR3 is CASSLATAAGRNEQFF. The CDR3 region has the DNA TGCGCCAGCAGCTTGGCGACTGCTGCAGGACGGAATGAGCAGTTCTTC.

CDR3 bases: TGTGCCAGCAGCTTAGCCCCTTCTAGCGGGGGGAACTACAATGAGCAGTTCTTC. Its protein product is CASSLAPSSGGNYNEQFF. This chain uses TRBV7-2 with TRBJ2-1; TRBD2 agrees at 11 bases. Germline V gene lookup returns CDR1 SGHTA and CDR2 FQGNSA. The CDR3 sequence is 18 residues long. V shed 0 bases and J 3 bases; nucleotides not matched to a gene: 7.